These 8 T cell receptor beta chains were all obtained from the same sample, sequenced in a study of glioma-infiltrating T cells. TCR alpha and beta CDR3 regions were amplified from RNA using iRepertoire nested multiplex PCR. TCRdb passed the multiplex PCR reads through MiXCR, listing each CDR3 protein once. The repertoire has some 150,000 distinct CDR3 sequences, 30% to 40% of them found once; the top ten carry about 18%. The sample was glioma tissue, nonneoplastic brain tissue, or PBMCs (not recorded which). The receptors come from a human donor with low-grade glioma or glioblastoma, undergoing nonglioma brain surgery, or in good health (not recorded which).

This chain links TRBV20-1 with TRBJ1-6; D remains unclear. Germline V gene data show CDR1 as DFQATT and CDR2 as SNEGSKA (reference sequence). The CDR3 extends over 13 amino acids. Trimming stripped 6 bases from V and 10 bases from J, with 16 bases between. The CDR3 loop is CSAGEARGSPLHF. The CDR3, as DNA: TGCAGTGCCGGGGAGGCTAGAGGATCACCCCTCCACTTT.

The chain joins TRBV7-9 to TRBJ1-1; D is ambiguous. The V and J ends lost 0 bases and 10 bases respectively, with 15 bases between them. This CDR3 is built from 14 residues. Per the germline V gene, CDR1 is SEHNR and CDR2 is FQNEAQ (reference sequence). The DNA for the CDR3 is TGTGCCAGCAGCTTAGCCACGTATCGTGCGACAGCTTTCTTT. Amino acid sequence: CASSLATYRATAFF.

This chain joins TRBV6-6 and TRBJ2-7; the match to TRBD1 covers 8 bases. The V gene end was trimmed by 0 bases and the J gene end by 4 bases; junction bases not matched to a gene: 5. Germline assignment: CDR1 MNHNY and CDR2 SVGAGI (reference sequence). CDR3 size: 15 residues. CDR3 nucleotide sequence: TGTGCCAGCAGTTACTCCGCTGGACAGGGTTACGAGCAGTACTTC. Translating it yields CASSYSAGQGYEQYF.

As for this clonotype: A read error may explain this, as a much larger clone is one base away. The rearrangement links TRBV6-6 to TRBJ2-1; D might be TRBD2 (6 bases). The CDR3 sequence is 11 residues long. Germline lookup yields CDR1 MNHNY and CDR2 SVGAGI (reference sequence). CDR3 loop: CDLAVYNEQFF. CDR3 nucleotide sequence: TGTGACTTAGCGGTATACAATGAGCAGTTCTTC.

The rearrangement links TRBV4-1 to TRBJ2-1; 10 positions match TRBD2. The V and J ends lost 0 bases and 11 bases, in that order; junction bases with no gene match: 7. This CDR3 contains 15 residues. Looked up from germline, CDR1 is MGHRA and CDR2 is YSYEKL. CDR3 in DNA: TGCGCCAGCAGCCAAGAGATCCTAGCGGGAGACAAGCAGTTCTTC. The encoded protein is CASSQEILAGDKQFF.

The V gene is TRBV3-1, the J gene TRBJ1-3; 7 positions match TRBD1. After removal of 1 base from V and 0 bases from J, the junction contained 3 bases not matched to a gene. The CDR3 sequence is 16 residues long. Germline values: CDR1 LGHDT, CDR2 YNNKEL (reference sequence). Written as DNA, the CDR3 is TGTGCCAGCAGCCAAGGGGACAGCAGCTCTGGAAACACCATATATTTT. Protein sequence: CASSQGDSSSGNTIYF.

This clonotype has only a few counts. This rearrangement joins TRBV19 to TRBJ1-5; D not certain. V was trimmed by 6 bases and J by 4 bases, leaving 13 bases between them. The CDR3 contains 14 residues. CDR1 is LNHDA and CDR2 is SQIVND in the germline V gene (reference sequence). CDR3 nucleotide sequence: TGTGCCAGTAGGTTCAGGACTGGAAATCAGCCCCAGCATTTT. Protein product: CASRFRTGNQPQHF.

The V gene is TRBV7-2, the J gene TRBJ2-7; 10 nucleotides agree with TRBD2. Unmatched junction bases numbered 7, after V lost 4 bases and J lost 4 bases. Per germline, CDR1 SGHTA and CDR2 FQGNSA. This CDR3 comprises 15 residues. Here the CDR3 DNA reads TGTGCCAGCAGCTCAACGTCGGGACTAGCGTACGAGCAGTACTTC. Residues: CASSSTSGLAYEQYF.